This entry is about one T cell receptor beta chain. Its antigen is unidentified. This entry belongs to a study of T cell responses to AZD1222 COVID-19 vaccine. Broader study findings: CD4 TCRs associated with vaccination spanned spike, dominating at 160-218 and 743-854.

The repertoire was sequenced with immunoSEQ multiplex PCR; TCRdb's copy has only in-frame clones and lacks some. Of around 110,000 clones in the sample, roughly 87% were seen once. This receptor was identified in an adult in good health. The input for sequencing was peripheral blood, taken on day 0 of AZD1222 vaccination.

Here the CDR3 reads CASSGRTGYGYTF. CDR3 sequence (DNA): TGTGCCAGCAGTGGACGGACAGGGTATGGCTACACCTTC. This chain links TRBV2 with TRBJ1-2; TRBD1 agrees at 8 bases. Germline assignment: CDR1 SNHLY and CDR2 FYNNEI. The CDR3 spans 13 residues. V was clipped by 4 bases and J by 5 bases; unmatched bases: 3.